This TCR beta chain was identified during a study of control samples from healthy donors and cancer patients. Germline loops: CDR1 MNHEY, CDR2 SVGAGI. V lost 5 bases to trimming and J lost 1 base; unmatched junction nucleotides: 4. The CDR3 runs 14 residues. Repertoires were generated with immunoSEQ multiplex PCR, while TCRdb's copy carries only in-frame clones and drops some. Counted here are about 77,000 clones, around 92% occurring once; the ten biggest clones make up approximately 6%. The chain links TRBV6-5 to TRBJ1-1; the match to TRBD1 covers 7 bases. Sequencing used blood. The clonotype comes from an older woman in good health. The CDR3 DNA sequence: TGTGCCAGCAGTACAGGGGTGGGGAACACTGAAGCTTTCTTT. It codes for CASSTGVGNTEAFF.